This entry describes one T cell receptor beta chain. Antigen: not known. TCRdb reanalyzed the 5' RACE reads and collapses them to one entry per CDR3 protein, without DNA. This sample's clone table lists 300,000 to 400,000 distinct CDR3 sequences. This entry comes from a study of monozygotic twins with inflammatory bowel disease. Study-wide results and caveats: A lone strong IBD-associated signal or clonotype found no support. Lower sharing of clonotypes with other individuals was seen in IBD patients than in healthy twins. This was most marked in patients showing signs of disease activity. No difference was seen in repertoire similarity between concordant and discordant twins, possibly from limited power.

Sequencing input: blood. The origin of this receptor is a human donor with ulcerative colitis or Crohn's disease, or a healthy co-twin of an affected twin (not recorded which).

This CDR3 is CASSRTQQETQYF. V usage is TRBV7-2 and J usage is TRBJ2-5. The CDR3 sequence is 13 residues long. Per the germline V gene, CDR1 is SGHTA and CDR2 is FQGNSA.